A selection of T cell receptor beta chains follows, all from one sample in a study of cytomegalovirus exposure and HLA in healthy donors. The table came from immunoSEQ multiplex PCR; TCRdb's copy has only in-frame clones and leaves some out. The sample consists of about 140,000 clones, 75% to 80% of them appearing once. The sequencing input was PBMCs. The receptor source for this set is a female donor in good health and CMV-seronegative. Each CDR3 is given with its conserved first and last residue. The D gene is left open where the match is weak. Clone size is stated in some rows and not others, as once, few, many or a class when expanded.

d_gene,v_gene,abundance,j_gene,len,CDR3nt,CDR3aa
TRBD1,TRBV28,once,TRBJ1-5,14,TGTGCCAGCAGTTCTAGACAGGGAGACCAGCCCCAGCATTTT,CASSSRQGDQPQHF
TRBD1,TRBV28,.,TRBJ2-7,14,TGTGCCAGCAGCCGGGACAGGGGATTCTACGAGCAGTACTTC,CASSRDRGFYEQYF
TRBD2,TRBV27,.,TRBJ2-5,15,TGTGCCAGCAGTTTTATAGCGGGAGGAGGAGAGACCCAGTACTTC,CASSFIAGGGETQYF
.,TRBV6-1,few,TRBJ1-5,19,TGTGCCAGCAGTGGCTCCTTGGGACGCAGGACTATTAGCAATCAGCCCCAGCATTTT,CASSGSLGRRTISNQPQHF
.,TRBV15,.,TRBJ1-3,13,TGTGCCACCAGGGGGCTGGCTGGAAACACCATATATTTT,CATRGLAGNTIYF
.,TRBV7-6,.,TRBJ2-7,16,TGTGCCAGCACTCCCTTGGGCTCGAGCAGCTCCTACGAGCAGTACTTC,CASTPLGSSSSYEQYF
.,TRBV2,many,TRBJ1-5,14,TGTGCCAGCAGTGAGGCCAGAGGTAATCAGCCCCAGCATTTT,CASSEARGNQPQHF
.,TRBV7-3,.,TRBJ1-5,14,TGTGCCAGCAGCTTATCAGGTGGAAATCAGCCCCAGCATTTT,CASSLSGGNQPQHF
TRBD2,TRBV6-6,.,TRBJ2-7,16,TGTGCCAGCAGTTACGGGGGAGCGGGGTGCTCCTACGAGCAGTACTTC,CASSYGGAGCSYEQYF
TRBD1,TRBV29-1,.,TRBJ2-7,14,TGCAGCGGGACAGGGAGGAGCCCTTCCTACGAGCAGTACTTC,CSGTGRSPSYEQYF
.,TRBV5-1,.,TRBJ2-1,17,TGCGCCAGCAGCTTGGTAAGGGGGAGGGCTCCCTACAATGAGCAGTTCTTC,CASSLVRGRAPYNEQFF
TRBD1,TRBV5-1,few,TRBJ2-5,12,TGCGCCAGCAGCGAGGGGGCAGAGACCCAGTACTTC,CASSEGAETQYF
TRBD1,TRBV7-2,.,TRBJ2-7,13,TGTGCCAGCAGCATTGGACAGGGCTACGAGCAGTACTTC,CASSIGQGYEQYF
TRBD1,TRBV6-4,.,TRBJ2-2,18,TGTGCCAGCAGTGACTCTCCCCGGGACAGGGGAGGTAACGGGGAGCTGTTTTTT,CASSDSPRDRGGNGELFF
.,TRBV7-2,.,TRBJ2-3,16,TGTGCCAGCAGCTCCTTTGGCGCAGGGATGGCAGATACGCAGTATTTT,CASSSFGAGMADTQYF
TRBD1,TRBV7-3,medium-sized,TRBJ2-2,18,TGTGCCAGCAGCACCCACGGACAGGTCAAAATTAACGCCGGGGAGCTGTTTTTT,CASSTHGQVKINAGELFF
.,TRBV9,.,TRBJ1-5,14,TGTGCCAGCAGCGTAGCCAGGGATGGTCAGCCCCAGCATTTT,CASSVARDGQPQHF
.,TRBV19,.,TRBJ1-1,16,TGTGCCAGTAGCCCCGGACAGACTCCCATGAACACTGAAGCTTTCTTT,CASSPGQTPMNTEAFF
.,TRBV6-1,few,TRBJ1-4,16,TGTGCCAGCAGTGAAGCGCTTCAGGGGACTAATGAAAAACTGTTTTTT,CASSEALQGTNEKLFF
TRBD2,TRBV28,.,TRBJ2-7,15,TGTGCCAGCAGTCCGGGACTAGCGGATCCCTACGAGCAGTACTTC,CASSPGLADPYEQYF
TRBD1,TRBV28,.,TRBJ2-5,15,TGTGCCAGCAGTTTTGACAGGGGGGGCCAAGAGACCCAGTACTTC,CASSFDRGGQETQYF
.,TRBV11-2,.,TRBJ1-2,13,TGTGCCAGCAGCTTAGCGGACAGTTATGGCTACACCTTC,CASSLADSYGYTF
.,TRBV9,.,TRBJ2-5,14,TGTGCCAGCAGCATTTCGGACTGGGAAGAGACCCAGTACTTC,CASSISDWEETQYF
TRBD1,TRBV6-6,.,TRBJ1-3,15,TGTGCCAGCAGTTCCTGGACAGGGACCGGAAACACCATATATTTT,CASSSWTGTGNTIYF
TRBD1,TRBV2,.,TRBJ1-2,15,TGTGCCAGCAGTGTTAGACAGGGGGCAGAGGATGGCTACACCTTC,CASSVRQGAEDGYTF
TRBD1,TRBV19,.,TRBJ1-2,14,TGTGCCAGCCGGGAAACCGGACAGGTTAGGGGCTACACCTTC,CASRETGQVRGYTF
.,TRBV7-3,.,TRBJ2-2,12,TGTGCCAGCACCGGCGGTTACGGGGAGCTGTTTTTT,CASTGGYGELFF
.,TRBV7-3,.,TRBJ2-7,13,TGTGCCAGCAGTAAAGATAGCTCCTACGAGCAGTACTTC,CASSKDSSYEQYF
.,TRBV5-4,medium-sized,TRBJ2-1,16,TGTGCCAGCAGCCCGTACGGACTGAGCTCCTACAATGAGCAGTTCTTC,CASSPYGLSSYNEQFF
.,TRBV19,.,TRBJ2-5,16,TGTGCCAGTAGTAGCGGGACAGTTACTTTCCAAGAGGCCCAGTACTTC,CASSSGTVTFQEAQYF
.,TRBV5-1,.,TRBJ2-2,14,TGCGCCAGCAGGCCGGGCAGGGCGGACGGGGAGCTGTTTTTT,CASRPGRADGELFF
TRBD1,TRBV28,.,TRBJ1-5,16,TGTGCCAGCAGTTACCCCAGGGGGCAGGGCAATCAGCCCCAGCATTTT,CASSYPRGQGNQPQHF
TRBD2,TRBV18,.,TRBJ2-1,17,TGTGCCAGCTCACGGAGACTAGCGGGGGCCAACACGACTGAGCAGTTCTTC,CASSRRLAGANTTEQFF
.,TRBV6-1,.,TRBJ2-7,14,TGTGCCAGCAAAAGGGGGACGGGGACCTACGAGCAGTACTTC,CASKRGTGTYEQYF
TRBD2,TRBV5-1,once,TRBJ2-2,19,TGCGCCAGCAGCTTGCGGGTCAGGGCGGGAGGGCCGAGCACCGGGGAGCTGTTTTTT,CASSLRVRAGGPSTGELFF
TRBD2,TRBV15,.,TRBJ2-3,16,TGTGCCACCAGCAGAGGACTAGCGTTACGCACAGATACGCAGTATTTT,CATSRGLALRTDTQYF
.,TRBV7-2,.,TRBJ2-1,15,TGTGCCAGCAGCTTAGAGACAGGTCAAGGTAATGAGCAGTTCTTC,CASSLETGQGNEQFF
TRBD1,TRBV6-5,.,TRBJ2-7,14,TGTGCCAGCAGTCACCGACAGGGCACCTACGAGCAGTACTTC,CASSHRQGTYEQYF
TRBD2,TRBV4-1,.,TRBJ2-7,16,TGCGCCAGCAGCCAAAGGGGGACTAGCGGGGGTGGTGAGCAGTACTTC,CASSQRGTSGGGEQYF
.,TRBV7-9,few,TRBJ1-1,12,TGTGCCAGCAGTTTACCGGGACTAGAAGCTTTCTTT,CASSLPGLEAFF
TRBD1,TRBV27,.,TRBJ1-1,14,TGTGCCAGCAGGGGGGACAGACCGAACACTGAAGCTTTCTTT,CASRGDRPNTEAFF
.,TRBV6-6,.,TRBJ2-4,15,TGTGCCAGCAGAACCCCAATGGAGGGCCGGGACATTCAGTACTTC,CASRTPMEGRDIQYF
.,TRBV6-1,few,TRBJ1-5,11,TGTGCCAGCAGTGCTCGGCAGGGGTCACATTTT,CASSARQGSHF
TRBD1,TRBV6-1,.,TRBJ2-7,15,TGTGCCAGCAGTGGACCCGACAGGGTTCGGATCGAGCAGTACTTC,CASSGPDRVRIEQYF
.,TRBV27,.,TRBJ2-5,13,TGTGCCAGCAGTTTGGCAGGGCCGGAGACCCAGTACTTC,CASSLAGPETQYF
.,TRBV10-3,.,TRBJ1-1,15,TGTGCCATCAGTGAGGCCCGAGGATTGAACACTGAAGCTTTCTTT,CAISEARGLNTEAFF
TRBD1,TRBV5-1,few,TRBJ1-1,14,TGCGCCAGCAGCTCGACTACAGGGGGAACTGAAGCTTTCTTT,CASSSTTGGTEAFF
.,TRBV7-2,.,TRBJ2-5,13,TGTGCCAGCAGCTTAGTAGGGAGAGAGACCCAGTACTTC,CASSLVGRETQYF
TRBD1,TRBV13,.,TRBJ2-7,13,TGTGCCAGCAGCTGGGACAGGCGCGGCGAGCAGTACTTC,CASSWDRRGEQYF
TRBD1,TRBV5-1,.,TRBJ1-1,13,TGCGCCAGCAGCGTAACAGGGGTCACTGAAGCTTTCTTT,CASSVTGVTEAFF
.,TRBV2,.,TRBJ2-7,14,TGTGCCAGCCGTGGGCAGGGCCCTACCTACGAGCAGTACTTC,CASRGQGPTYEQYF
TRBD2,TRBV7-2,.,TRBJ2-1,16,TGTGCCAGCAGCTTAGCTAGCGGGGGGGCCTACAATGAGCAGTTCTTC,CASSLASGGAYNEQFF
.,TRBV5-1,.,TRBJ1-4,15,TGCGCCAGCAGCTTGGCCAACGGAGGCGAGGAAAAACTGTTTTTT,CASSLANGGEEKLFF
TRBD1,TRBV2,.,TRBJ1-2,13,TGTGCCAGCATGGACAGGGGGCTTTATGGCTACACCTTC,CASMDRGLYGYTF